The T cell receptor (beta chain) under discussion was sequenced for a study of T cells in Graves' hyperthyroidism and ophthalmopathy. The study's findings and limits: Most expanded thyroid clonotypes above 0.001 recurred in blood. Model-based prediction identified ophthalmopathy a median about 7 months prior to its onset.

There are many counts of this clonotype. The target antigen is unknown. RNA transcripts yielded amplified TCR beta CDR3 regions. HTBI primers were used for first-round RT-PCR of the TCR CDR3. TCRdb used MiXCR to reprocess the multiplex PCR reads, holding one entry per CDR3 protein. The data show roughly 720,000 distinct CDR3 sequences, with 15% to 20% seen just once and roughly 15% held by the top ten. The V and J ends lost 3 bases and 3 bases respectively, with 9 bases between them. The CDR3 spans 14 residues. Over 18 months, lack of ophthalmopathy progression marked Graves' hyperthyroidism as stable.

This chain uses TRBV12-3 or TRBV12-4 with TRBJ1-5; D gene unclear. Sequencing input: blood. This TCR came from a man aged 45-65 years with Graves' hyperthyroidism. CDR3: CASSFGQFNQPQHF. The CDR3 coding sequence is TGTGCCAGCAGTTTCGGCCAGTTCAATCAGCCCCAGCATTTT.